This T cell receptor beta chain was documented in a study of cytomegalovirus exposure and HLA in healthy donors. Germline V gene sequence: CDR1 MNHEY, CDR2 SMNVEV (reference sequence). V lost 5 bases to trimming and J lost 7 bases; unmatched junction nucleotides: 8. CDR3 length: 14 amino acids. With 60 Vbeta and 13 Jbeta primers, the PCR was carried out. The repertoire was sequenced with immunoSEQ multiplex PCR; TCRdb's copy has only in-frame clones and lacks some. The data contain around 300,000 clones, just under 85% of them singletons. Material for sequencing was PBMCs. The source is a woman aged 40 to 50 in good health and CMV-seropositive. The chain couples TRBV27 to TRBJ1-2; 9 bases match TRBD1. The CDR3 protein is CASSQIQGAGGYTF. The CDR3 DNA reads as TGTGCCAGCAGTCAGATACAGGGGGCCGGTGGCTACACCTTC.